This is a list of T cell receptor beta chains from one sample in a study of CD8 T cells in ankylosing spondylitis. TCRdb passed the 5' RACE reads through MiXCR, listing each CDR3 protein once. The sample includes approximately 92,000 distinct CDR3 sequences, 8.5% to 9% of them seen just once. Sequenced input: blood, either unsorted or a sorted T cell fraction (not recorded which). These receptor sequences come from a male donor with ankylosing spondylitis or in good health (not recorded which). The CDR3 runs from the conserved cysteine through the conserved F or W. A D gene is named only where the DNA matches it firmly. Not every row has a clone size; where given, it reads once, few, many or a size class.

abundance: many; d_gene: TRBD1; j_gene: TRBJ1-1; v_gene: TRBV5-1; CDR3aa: CASSKGTVMNTEAFF; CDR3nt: TGCGCCAGCAGCAAGGGGACAGTTATGAACACTGAAGCTTTCTTT
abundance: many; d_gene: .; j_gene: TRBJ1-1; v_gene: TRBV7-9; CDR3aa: CASSSLRVGQEAFF; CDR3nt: TGTGCCAGCAGCTCCCTAAGGGTTGGACAGGAAGCTTTCTTT
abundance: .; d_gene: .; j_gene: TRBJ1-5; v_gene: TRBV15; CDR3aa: CVTSRDVRNQPQHF; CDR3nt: TGTGTCACGTCCCGGGACGTTCGAAATCAGCCCCAGCATTTT
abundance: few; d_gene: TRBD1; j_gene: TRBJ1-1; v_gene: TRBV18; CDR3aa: CASSTGQINTEAFF; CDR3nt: TGTGCCAGCTCAACGGGACAGATTAACACTGAAGCTTTCTTT
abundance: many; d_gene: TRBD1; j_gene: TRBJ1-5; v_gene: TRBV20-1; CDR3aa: CSAEDRGDPNQPQHF; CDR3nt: TGCAGTGCGGAGGACAGGGGGGATCCCAATCAGCCCCAGCATTTT
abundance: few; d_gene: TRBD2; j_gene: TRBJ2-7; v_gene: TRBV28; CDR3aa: CASRAYSGRIYEQYF; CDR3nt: TGTGCCAGCAGAGCTTATAGCGGGCGGATTTACGAGCAGTACTTC
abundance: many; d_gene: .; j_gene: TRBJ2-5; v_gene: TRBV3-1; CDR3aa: CASSQLGAETQYF; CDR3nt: TGTGCCAGCAGCCAATTAGGGGCGGAGACCCAGTACTTC
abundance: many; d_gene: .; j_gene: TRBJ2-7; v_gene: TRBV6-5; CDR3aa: CASSYTGSISYEQYF; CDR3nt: TGTGCCAGCAGTTACACAGGATCAATATCCTACGAGCAGTACTTC
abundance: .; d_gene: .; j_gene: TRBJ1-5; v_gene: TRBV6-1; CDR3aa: CASRSGTSNQPQHF; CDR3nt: TGTGCCAGCAGATCCGGGACTAGCAATCAGCCCCAGCATTTT
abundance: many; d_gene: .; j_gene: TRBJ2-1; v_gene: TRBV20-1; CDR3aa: CSASFNYNEQFF; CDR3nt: TGCAGTGCTAGTTTTAACTACAATGAGCAGTTCTTC
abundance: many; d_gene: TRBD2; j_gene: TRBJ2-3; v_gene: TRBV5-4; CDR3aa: CASSFRLAGVDTQYF; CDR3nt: TGTGCCAGCAGCTTCCGACTAGCGGGGGTAGATACGCAGTATTTT
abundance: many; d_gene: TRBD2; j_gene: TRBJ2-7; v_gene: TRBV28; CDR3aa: CASSLPGGAGSYEQYF; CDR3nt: TGTGCCAGCAGTTTACCGGGGGGGGCTGGGTCCTACGAGCAGTACTTC
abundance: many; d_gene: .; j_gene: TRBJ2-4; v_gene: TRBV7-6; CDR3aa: CASSHLSRDIQYF; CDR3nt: TGTGCCAGCAGCCACCTGTCTCGTGACATTCAGTACTTC
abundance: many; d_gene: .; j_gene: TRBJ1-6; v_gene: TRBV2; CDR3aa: CASSERAGVYNSPLHF; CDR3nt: TGTGCCAGCAGCGAAAGAGCAGGAGTCTATAATTCACCCCTCCACTTT
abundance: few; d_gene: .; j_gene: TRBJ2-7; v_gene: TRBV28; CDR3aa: CASSLTTVLTSYEQYF; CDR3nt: TGTGCCAGCAGTCTAACGACAGTACTCACCTCCTACGAGCAGTACTTC
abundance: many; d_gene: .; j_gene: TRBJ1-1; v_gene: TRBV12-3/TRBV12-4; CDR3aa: CASSPGFIAFF; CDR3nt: TGTGCCAGCAGTCCAGGGTTTATAGCTTTCTTT
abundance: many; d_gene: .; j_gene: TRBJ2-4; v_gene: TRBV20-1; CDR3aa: CSARNTVKNIQYF; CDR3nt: TGCAGTGCTAGAAATACGGTTAAAAACATTCAGTACTTC
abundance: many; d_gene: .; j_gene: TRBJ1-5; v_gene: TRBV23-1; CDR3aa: CASTWARRTNQPQHF; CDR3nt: TGCGCCAGCACGTGGGCGAGGCGGACCAATCAGCCCCAGCATTTT
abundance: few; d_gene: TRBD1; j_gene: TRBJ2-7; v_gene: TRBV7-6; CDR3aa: CASSSDRTGGNYEQYF; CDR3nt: TGTGCCAGCAGCTCGGACCGGACAGGTGGTAACTACGAGCAGTACTTC
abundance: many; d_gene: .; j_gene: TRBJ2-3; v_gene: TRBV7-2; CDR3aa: CASTRRQGKDTQYF; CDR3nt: TGTGCCAGCACCCGGAGGCAGGGGAAAGATACGCAGTATTTT
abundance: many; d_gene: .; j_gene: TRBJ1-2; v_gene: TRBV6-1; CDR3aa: CASRKTGFYGYTF; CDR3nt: TGTGCCAGCAGAAAAACAGGGTTTTATGGCTACACCTTC
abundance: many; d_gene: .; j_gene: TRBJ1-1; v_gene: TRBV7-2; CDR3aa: CASSLASGNTEAFF; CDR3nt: TGTGCCAGCAGCTTAGCTTCCGGGAACACTGAAGCTTTCTTT
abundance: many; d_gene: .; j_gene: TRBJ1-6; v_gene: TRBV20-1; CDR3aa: CSAGLWNSPLHF; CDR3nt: TGCAGTGCTGGGCTATGGAATTCACCCCTCCACTTT
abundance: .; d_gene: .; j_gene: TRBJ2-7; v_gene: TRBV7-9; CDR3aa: CASSWGDYEQYF; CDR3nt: TGTGCCAGCAGCTGGGGTGACTACGAGCAGTACTTC
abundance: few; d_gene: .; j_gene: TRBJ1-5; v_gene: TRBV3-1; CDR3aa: CASSQAGSQPQHF; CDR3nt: TGTGCCAGCAGCCAGGCAGGGAGTCAGCCCCAGCATTTT
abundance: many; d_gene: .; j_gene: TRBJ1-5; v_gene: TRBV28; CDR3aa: CASRADTGHHNQPQHF; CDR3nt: TGTGCCAGCAGGGCGGACACGGGACACCACAATCAGCCCCAGCATTTT
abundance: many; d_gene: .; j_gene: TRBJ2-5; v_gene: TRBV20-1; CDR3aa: CSARSPSPEETQYF; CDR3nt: TGCAGTGCTAGATCCCCAAGCCCGGAGGAGACCCAGTACTTC
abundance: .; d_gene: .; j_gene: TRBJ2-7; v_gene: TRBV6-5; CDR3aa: CASSYAVGSSYEQYF; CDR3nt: TGTGCCAGCAGTTACGCGGTGGGGAGCTCCTACGAGCAGTACTTC
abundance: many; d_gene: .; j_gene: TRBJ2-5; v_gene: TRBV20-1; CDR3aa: CSAGVERETQYF; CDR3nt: TGCAGTGCAGGGGTAGAGCGGGAGACCCAGTACTTC
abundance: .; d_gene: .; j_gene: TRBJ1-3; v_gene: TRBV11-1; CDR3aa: CASSLGGRRDSSGTTIYF; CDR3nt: TGTGCCAGTAGCTTAGGAGGCAGACGAGACAGCTCTGGAACCACCATATATTTT
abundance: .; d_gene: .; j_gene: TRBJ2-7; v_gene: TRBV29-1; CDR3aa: CSVVGGISYEQYF; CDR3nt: TGCAGCGTTGTAGGGGGGATCTCCTACGAGCAGTACTTC
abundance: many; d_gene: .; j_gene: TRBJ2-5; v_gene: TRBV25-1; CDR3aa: CASSGMGFETQYF; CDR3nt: TGTGCCAGCAGTGGGATGGGCTTCGAGACCCAGTACTTC
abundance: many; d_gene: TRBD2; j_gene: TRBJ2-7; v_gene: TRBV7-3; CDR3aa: CASSLGLAGSEQYF; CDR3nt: TGTGCCAGCAGCTTAGGGCTAGCGGGATCCGAGCAGTACTTC
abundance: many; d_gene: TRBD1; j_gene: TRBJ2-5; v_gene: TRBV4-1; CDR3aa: CASSYRQGNGETQYF; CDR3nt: TGCGCCAGCAGCTACCGACAGGGGAACGGGGAGACCCAGTACTTC
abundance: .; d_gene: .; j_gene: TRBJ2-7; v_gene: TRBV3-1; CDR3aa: CASSSRGLGYEQYF; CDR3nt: TGTGCCAGCAGTTCCAGGGGCCTGGGCTACGAGCAGTACTTC
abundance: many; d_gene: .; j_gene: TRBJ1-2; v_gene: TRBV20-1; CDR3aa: CSALQSPGAHGYTF; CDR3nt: TGCAGTGCCCTGCAATCTCCAGGGGCACATGGCTACACCTTC
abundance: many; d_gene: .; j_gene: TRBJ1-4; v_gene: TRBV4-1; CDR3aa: CASSQLMDPTNEKLFF; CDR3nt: TGCGCCAGCAGCCAATTAATGGATCCAACTAATGAAAAACTGTTTTTT
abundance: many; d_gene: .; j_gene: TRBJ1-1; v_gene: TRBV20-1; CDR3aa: CSARDASLNTEAFF; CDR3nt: TGCAGTGCTAGAGACGCCAGCTTGAACACTGAAGCTTTCTTT
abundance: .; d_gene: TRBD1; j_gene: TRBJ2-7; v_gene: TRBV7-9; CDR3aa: CASSLEGAINEQYF; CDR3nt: TGTGCCAGCAGCTTAGAGGGGGCGATCAACGAGCAGTACTTC
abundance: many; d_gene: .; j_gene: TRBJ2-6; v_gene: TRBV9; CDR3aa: CASANPRAGDSGANVLTF; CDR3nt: TGTGCCAGCGCTAATCCTCGGGCAGGCGACTCTGGGGCCAACGTCCTGACTTTC
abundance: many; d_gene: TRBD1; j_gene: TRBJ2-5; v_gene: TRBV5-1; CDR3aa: CASSLTGGVGETQYF; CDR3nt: TGCGCCAGCAGCTTGACAGGGGGCGTCGGGGAGACCCAGTACTTC
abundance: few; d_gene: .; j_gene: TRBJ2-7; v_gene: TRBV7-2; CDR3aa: CASSFDSSSYEQYF; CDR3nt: TGTGCCAGCAGCTTCGACTCGAGCTCCTACGAGCAGTACTTC
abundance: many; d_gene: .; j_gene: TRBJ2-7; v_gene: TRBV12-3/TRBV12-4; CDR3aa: CASSSSDTNYEQYF; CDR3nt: TGTGCCAGCAGTTCCTCGGACACGAACTACGAGCAGTACTTC
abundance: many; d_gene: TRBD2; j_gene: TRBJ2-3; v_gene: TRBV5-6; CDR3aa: CASSLDGLAGVADTQYF; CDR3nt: TGTGCCAGCAGCTTGGACGGACTAGCGGGGGTGGCAGATACGCAGTATTTT
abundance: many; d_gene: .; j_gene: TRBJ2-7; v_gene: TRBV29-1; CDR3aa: CSVEVQGMTFYEQYF; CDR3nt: TGCAGCGTTGAAGTTCAGGGAATGACTTTCTACGAGCAGTACTTC
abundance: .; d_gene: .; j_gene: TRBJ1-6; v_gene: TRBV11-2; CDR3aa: CASSLGYSYNSPLHF; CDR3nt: TGTGCCAGCAGCTTAGGGTACTCCTATAATTCACCCCTCCACTTT
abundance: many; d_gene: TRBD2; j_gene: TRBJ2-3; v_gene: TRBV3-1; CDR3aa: CASSQERGKQYF; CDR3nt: TGTGCCAGCAGCCAAGAGCGGGGGAAGCAGTATTTT
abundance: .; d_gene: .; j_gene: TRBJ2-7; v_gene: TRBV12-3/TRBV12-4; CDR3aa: CASAETEVPEQYF; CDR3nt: TGTGCCAGCGCAGAAACAGAGGTCCCCGAGCAGTACTTC
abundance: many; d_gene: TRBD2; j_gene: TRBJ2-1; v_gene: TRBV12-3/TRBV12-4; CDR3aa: CASSLIRGGNNEQFF; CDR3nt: TGTGCCAGCAGTTTAATCCGGGGGGGTAACAATGAGCAGTTCTTC
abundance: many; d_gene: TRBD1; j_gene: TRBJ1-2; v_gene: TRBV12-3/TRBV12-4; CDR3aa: CASGTGRIYGYTF; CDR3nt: TGTGCCAGCGGGACAGGGCGAATCTATGGCTACACCTTC
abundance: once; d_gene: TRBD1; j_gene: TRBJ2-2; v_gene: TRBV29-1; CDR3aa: CSVRDRGGTGELFF; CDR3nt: TGCAGCGTTAGGGACAGGGGCGGCACCGGGGAGCTGTTTTTT
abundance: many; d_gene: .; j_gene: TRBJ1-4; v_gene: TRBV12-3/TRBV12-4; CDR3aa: CASGSQSNEKLFF; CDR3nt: TGTGCCAGCGGATCCCAGAGTAATGAAAAACTGTTTTTT
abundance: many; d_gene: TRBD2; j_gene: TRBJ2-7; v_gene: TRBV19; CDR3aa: CASSLGGGIPTYEQYF; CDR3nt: TGTGCCAGTAGTCTCGGCGGGGGGATTCCTACCTACGAGCAGTACTTC
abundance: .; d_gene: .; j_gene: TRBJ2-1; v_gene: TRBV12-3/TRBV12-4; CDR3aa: CASTSARLIYNEQFF; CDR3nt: TGTGCCAGCACCTCGGCCCGTCTGATCTACAATGAGCAGTTCTTC
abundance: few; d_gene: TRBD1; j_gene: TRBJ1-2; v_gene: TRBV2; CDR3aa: CASSQQGAPGYTF; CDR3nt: TGTGCCAGCAGCCAACAGGGGGCCCCAGGCTACACCTTC